These T cell receptor beta chains were read from a single sample in a study of spatial heterogeneity in lung cancer. TCRdb re-called the 5' RACE reads through MiXCR, storing one row per CDR3 protein. The sample has 9,500 to 14,000 distinct CDR3 sequences, roughly 14% seen once. This specimen consisted of lung tumor tissue, obtained at surgery. These receptors were collected from a male donor with early-stage non-small cell lung cancer. Each CDR3 is given without its conserved first and last residue. D genes are given only for firm matches.

v_call: TRBV12-3/TRBV12-4
d_call: TRBD2
cdr3_aa: ASRGAMRGGRYNEQF

v_call: TRBV6-2/TRBV6-3
d_call: NA
cdr3_aa: ASSASWTGVHEQY

v_call: TRBV4-2
d_call: NA
cdr3_aa: ASSQEGTVNQETQY

v_call: TRBV6-6
d_call: NA
cdr3_aa: ASSYAAGRLGGELF

v_call: TRBV29-1
d_call: TRBD1
cdr3_aa: SVECRLGQGGQETQY

v_call: TRBV10-3
d_call: TRBD2
cdr3_aa: AISEFPSGGSNEQF

v_call: TRBV7-2
d_call: TRBD2
cdr3_aa: ASSPRTSSSTDTQY

v_call: TRBV19
d_call: NA
cdr3_aa: ASSPEEVNIQY

v_call: TRBV7-2
d_call: TRBD2
cdr3_aa: ASSLRTSGPPQY

v_call: TRBV28
d_call: TRBD2
cdr3_aa: ASSFGLAGRYEQY

v_call: TRBV20-1
d_call: NA
cdr3_aa: SARRDYEQY

v_call: TRBV7-7
d_call: TRBD1
cdr3_aa: ASSWGQGYEQY

v_call: TRBV4-3
d_call: NA
cdr3_aa: ASSQDWQGNQPQH

v_call: TRBV27
d_call: TRBD1
cdr3_aa: ASSLGTGRRNEQY

v_call: TRBV6-4
d_call: NA
cdr3_aa: ASSLLGNTGELF

v_call: TRBV6-1
d_call: NA
cdr3_aa: ASSVRYEGSETQY

v_call: TRBV5-3
d_call: NA
cdr3_aa: ARSPGHWPQH

v_call: TRBV3-1
d_call: TRBD1
cdr3_aa: ASSPLKPGQVSYNEQF

v_call: TRBV6-5
d_call: NA
cdr3_aa: ASSYFRETDTQY

v_call: TRBV10-3
d_call: NA
cdr3_aa: AISAVGARDTEAF

v_call: TRBV9
d_call: NA
cdr3_aa: ASSGLQVEGGNTIY

v_call: TRBV20-1
d_call: TRBD1
cdr3_aa: SARLPEMRTGADTQY

v_call: TRBV12-3/TRBV12-4
d_call: NA
cdr3_aa: ASSGGGETQY

v_call: TRBV7-2
d_call: NA
cdr3_aa: ASSLSWNQPQH

v_call: TRBV20-1
d_call: NA
cdr3_aa: SATTSFNQPQH

v_call: TRBV6-6
d_call: NA
cdr3_aa: ASSHPDLPYEQY

v_call: TRBV29-1
d_call: TRBD2
cdr3_aa: SVEVSGREGEQY

v_call: TRBV7-8
d_call: NA
cdr3_aa: ASSFSGPRTDTQY

v_call: TRBV18
d_call: NA
cdr3_aa: ASSPGLVSFPNEQY

v_call: TRBV10-3
d_call: TRBD2
cdr3_aa: AIRGLASNTGELF

v_call: TRBV7-9
d_call: TRBD2
cdr3_aa: ASSKLAGGLNEQF

v_call: TRBV11-2
d_call: NA
cdr3_aa: ASSLGQVDYEQY

v_call: TRBV7-9
d_call: TRBD1
cdr3_aa: ASSSTQGVSSPLH

v_call: TRBV20-1
d_call: NA
cdr3_aa: SATTLGGQETQY

v_call: TRBV18
d_call: NA
cdr3_aa: ASSLTGLTGANVLT

v_call: TRBV2
d_call: TRBD2
cdr3_aa: ASKWTSDLSYNEQF

v_call: TRBV23-1
d_call: NA
cdr3_aa: ASSQSATDSESYEQY

v_call: TRBV6-6
d_call: NA
cdr3_aa: ASSLGISSIHEQY

v_call: TRBV27
d_call: TRBD1
cdr3_aa: ASTRDRESYEQY